Given below is one T cell receptor (beta chain) in context. This clonotype came up many times. No antigen is known for it. The sample holds no much larger clone one base away, and base qualities are not on file. In light of the paper, this sample's time point label describes: sample taken at primary tumor resection. Samples were obtained from approximately 76 patients with early-stage, untreated non-small cell lung cancer from the lung TRACERx cohort. Without any cell sorting, TCR sequencing was performed on whole RNA extracted either from tumor and nontumor lung tissue or from cryopreserved PBMC samples. Patients were selected for TCR sequencing only if sufficient RNA was available from at least two tumor regions. From the germline V gene, CDR1 is MGHRA and CDR2 is YSYEKL. Trimming takes 1 base from V and 2 bases from J, and the germline ends sit 8 bases apart. There are 14 amino acids in the CDR3, from cysteine to phenylalanine inclusive. The DNA shown is the 42-base CDR3, in frame from base 1.

The source of the sample is a study of spatial heterogeneity in lung cancer (dated by TCRdb to between 2018 and 2021). A note on the overall study: Beta-chain transcripts were consistently detected in greater numbers than alpha-chain transcripts, which likely reflects a higher abundance of beta-chain transcripts. In the raw uncorrected reads, each unique combination of TCR and UMI appeared on average more than ten times. The study quantitatively compared TCR alpha and beta repertoires across multiple tumor regions, matched nontumor lung and blood in non-small cell lung cancer. The study linked features of the TCR repertoire to counts of nonsynonymous mutations, which were determined by whole-exome sequencing of tumor tissue. At surgery, both alpha and beta chains were TCR-sequenced in under 250 tumor regions, about 61 matched nontumor lung samples and 56 PBMC samples. Points the paper makes about the study in general: Confirming at a functional level the hypothesis that regional TCRs recognize regional mutations was considered to require additional single-cell paired TCR alpha and beta sequencing. Ubiquitous expanded tumor TCRs were detected in blood more often at tumor resection than at routine follow-up.

Library preparation employed 5' RACE. The data were produced on a NextSeq 500. To allow correction of PCR and sequencing errors, the TCR library protocol tagged every TCR cDNA molecule with a unique molecular identifier. The published analysis was carried out like this. TCR identification, UMI-based error correction and CDR3 extraction were all carried out with Decombinator tools. Expanded TCRs were defined as those above a frequency of 2 per 1,000, corresponding to the top 1% of the tumor frequency distribution. Renyi diversity was computed with the R vegan package after each repertoire had been subsampled 100 times to 5,000 TCRs. CDR3 similarity networks were built from amino acid triplet string-kernel similarity, with CDR3s being connected when pairwise similarity was above 0.82. The public reads were run again by TCRdb, first through fastp at Q25 and then through MiXCR, and only productive beta chains were kept. Every CDR3 protein is listed once, alongside the most common genes and DNA of its rows. The V and J calls follow TCRdb's processing rather than the paper's. The sample table shows some 20,000 distinct CDR3 sequences, and about 3.3% are seen once. The top ten clones comprise about 28% of the sample.

In this chain, TRBV4-1 is recombined with TRBJ2-5; no D gene is confidently identified. The sequence came from a female donor with early-stage non-small cell lung cancer. The sequenced sample was PBMCs, obtained at surgery. CDR3 reads: CASSQVSQQETQYF. The DNA sequence is given as TGCGCCAGCAGCCAAGTCTCTCAACAAGAGACCCAGTACTTC.